This T cell receptor (beta chain) was recovered during a study of shared clonotypes between healthy human individuals. Germline V CDR1 and CDR2: SGHDN, FVKESK. Trimming stripped 1 base from V and 2 bases from J, with 10 bases between. CDR3 length equals 15 residues. Adult donors, all healthy and HIV-negative, had no recent acute infections or vaccinations. For genomic DNA, unsorted samples relied on around 86 million PBMCs. At the deep level, the assay was run. Template amounts of around 300 ng DNA, about 30,000 T cell genomes, were employed in unsorted PBMC replicate PCRs. Sequenced by immunoSEQ multiplex PCR; TCRdb stores in-frame clones only, minus some. Among about 480,000 clones listed, 60% to 80% were seen once.

The chain couples TRBV14 to TRBJ2-3; D not resolved. The TCR was taken from a woman in her thirties or forties in good health. Some clones in this sample may be carry-over from other donors' samples. Sequenced: PBMCs. The CDR3 here is CASSQVKGFTDTQYF. The CDR3 nucleotides read TGTGCCAGCAGCCAAGTAAAAGGGTTCACAGATACGCAGTATTTT.